The 5 T cell receptor beta chains in this list originate from one sample, sequenced in a study of T cell responses to AZD1222 COVID-19 vaccine. TCRdb's copy holds only in-frame clones and misses some; the assay was immunoSEQ multiplex PCR. The data contain approximately 210,000 clones, approximately 90% of them singletons. The input for sequencing was peripheral blood, taken 28 days after the second AZD1222 dose. The source of these receptors is an adult who received the AZD1222 COVID-19 vaccine.

The chain has TRBV10-1 and TRBJ1-6, with a possible D match to TRBD1 (5 bases). The CDR3 is 13 amino acids. Germline-derived CDR1 and CDR2 are WNHNN and SYGVQD (reference sequence). V was trimmed by 2 bases and J by 9 bases, leaving 8 bases between them. CDR3 nucleotides: TGCGCCAGCAGTGAGGGTACAGGTTCACCCCTCCACTTT. Protein: CASSEGTGSPLHF.

This clone was recorded only once. The chain employs TRBV9 and TRBJ1-1; 7 positions match TRBD1. The trim removed 3 bases at V and 2 bases at J, leaving 4 bases unmatched. This CDR3 spans 14 amino acids. Germline V gene sequence: CDR1 SGDLS, CDR2 YYNGEE. The CDR3 DNA reads TGTGCCAGCAGCGCGGGACAGTTTAACACTGAAGCTTTCTTT. It specifies CASSAGQFNTEAFF. The variable domain in full, with the rest retrieved from reference TRBV9 and TRBJ1-1, is DSGVTQTPKHLITATGQRVTLRCSPRSGDLSVYWYQQSLDQGLQFLIQYYNGEERAKGNILERFSAQQFPDLHSELNLSSLELGDSALYFCASSAGQFNTEAFFGQGTRLTVV.

The chain has TRBV4-1 and TRBJ1-6; D is undetermined. Trimming left V 5 bases short and J 0 bases short, with 11 bases between. The CDR3 totals 16 residues. Germline V gene data show CDR1 as MGHRA and CDR2 as YSYEKL. The CDR3 loop reads CASSDGRSSYNSPLHF. The CDR3 DNA reads as TGCGCCAGCAGCGACGGGAGGAGCTCCTATAATTCACCCCTCCACTTT.

The rearrangement links TRBV6-6 to TRBJ1-2, with D unresolved. The V end was cut by 8 bases, the J end by 13 bases, with 17 bases between. The CDR3 has 11 residues. Germline CDR1 and CDR2: MNHNY and SVGAGI (reference sequence). The CDR3 protein is CASGILLLSTF. CDR3 coding DNA: TGTGCCAGCGGGATCCTGCTTCTGAGCACCTTC.

The rearrangement links TRBV24-1 to TRBJ1-4; no firm D call. The ends were cut back, 1 base at V and 1 base at J, with 12 bases in the middle. Germline assignment: CDR1 KGHDR and CDR2 SFDVKD. The CDR3 totals 17 residues. The CDR3, as DNA: TGTGCCACCAGTGATTTTTCCAGAAAACTAACTAATGAAAAACTGTTTTTT. Encoded protein: CATSDFSRKLTNEKLFF.